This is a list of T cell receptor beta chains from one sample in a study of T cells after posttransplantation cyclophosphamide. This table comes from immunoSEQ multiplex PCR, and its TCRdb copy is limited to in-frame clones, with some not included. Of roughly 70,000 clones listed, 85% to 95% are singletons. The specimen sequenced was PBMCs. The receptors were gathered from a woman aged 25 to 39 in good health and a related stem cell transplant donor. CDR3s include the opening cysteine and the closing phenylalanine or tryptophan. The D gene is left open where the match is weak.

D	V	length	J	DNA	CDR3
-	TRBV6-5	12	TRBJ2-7	TGTGCCAGCAGTCAAGGGGACTACGAGCAGTACTTC	CASSQGDYEQYF
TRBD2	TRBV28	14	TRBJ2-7	TGTGCCAGCAGCCGTAGCGGGGGGGCCTACGAGCAGTACTTC	CASSRSGGAYEQYF
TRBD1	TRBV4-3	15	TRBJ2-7	TGCGCCAGCAGCCGCGGCCGGGACAGGGCAGCCGAGCAGTACTTC	CASSRGRDRAAEQYF
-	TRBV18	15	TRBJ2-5	TGTGCCAGCTCGCCAAACCGACCACCCCAAGAGACCCAGTACTTC	CASSPNRPPQETQYF
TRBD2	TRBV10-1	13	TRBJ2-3	TGCGCCAGCAGTGCGCGACTAGCGGATACGCAGTATTTT	CASSARLADTQYF
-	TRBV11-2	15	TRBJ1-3	TGTGCCAGCAGCTTATATGGGTATACTGGAAACACCATATATTTT	CASSLYGYTGNTIYF
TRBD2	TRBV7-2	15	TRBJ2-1	TGTGCCAGCAGCGTAACTAGCGCTGCCTACAATGAGCAGTTCTTC	CASSVTSAAYNEQFF
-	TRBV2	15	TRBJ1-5	TGTGCCAGCAGTGCCGGTGGACCGACTAATCAGCCCCAGCATTTT	CASSAGGPTNQPQHF
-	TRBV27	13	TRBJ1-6	TGTGCCAGCGCCGCAGGGGTCGCTTCACCCCTCCACTTT	CASAAGVASPLHF
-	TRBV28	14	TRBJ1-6	TGTGCCAGCAGTTTTAAAACGCCTCTCTCACCCCTCCACTTT	CASSFKTPLSPLHF
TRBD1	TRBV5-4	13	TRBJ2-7	TGTGCCAGCAGCCTGGACAGGGGCCACGAGCAGTACTTC	CASSLDRGHEQYF
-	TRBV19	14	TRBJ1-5	TGTGCCAGTAGTATCCTGGTGGACAATCAGCCCCAGCATTTT	CASSILVDNQPQHF